Shown below are 16 T cell receptor beta chains from a single sample sequenced in a study of sequential checkpoint blockade in melanoma. Treatment in this sample: randomized to nivolumab then ipilimumab (arm A) or the reverse (arm B). This table comes from immunoSEQ multiplex PCR, and its TCRdb copy is limited to in-frame clones, with some not included. This sample has 12,000 or so clones, with about four fifths found just once. Sequencing used CD8+ T cells sorted from blood (inferred from file names), obtained from a patient given nivolumab and ipilimumab in sequence. The source is a human donor with melanoma.

The J gene is TRBJ2-7, the V gene TRBV7-2; 12 nucleotides align to TRBD1. Germline assignment: CDR1 SGHTA and CDR2 FQGNSA. This CDR3 comprises 18 residues. Trimming removed 3 bases from V and 0 bases from J; junction bases left unmatched: 9. In nucleotides, the CDR3 is TGTGCCAGCAGCTTTCTGCCCTGGGACAGGGGGCTCTCCTACGAGCAGTACTTC. It encodes CASSFLPWDRGLSYEQYF.

There are a few counts of this clone. This chain joins TRBV19 and TRBJ1-5; TRBD1 matches 9 bases. After removal of 3 bases from V and 6 bases from J, the junction contained 6 bases not matched to a gene. The CDR3 is 15 residues long. Per the germline V gene, CDR1 is LNHDA and CDR2 is SQIVND (reference sequence). The CDR3: CASSIGTGTGQPQHF. CDR3 DNA sequence: TGTGCCAGTAGTATTGGGACAGGGACCGGTCAGCCCCAGCATTTT. Combining the CDR3 with reference TRBV19 and TRBJ1-5 gives the whole variable domain DGGITQSPKYLFRKEGQNVTLSCEQNLNHDAMYWYRQDPGQGLRLIYYSQIVNDFQKGDIAEGYSVSREKKESFPLTVTSAQKNPTAFYLCASSIGTGTGQPQHFGDGTRLSIL.

This sequence joins TRBV4-2 and TRBJ2-3; 9 nucleotides match TRBD2. Trimming removed 0 bases from V and 1 base from J; junction bases left unmatched: 2. The CDR3 runs 16 residues. CDR1 and CDR2 from the germline V gene are LGHNA and YNFKEQ. This CDR3 is CASSQDLAGGTDTQYF. The DNA for the CDR3 is TGTGCCAGCAGCCAAGATTTAGCGGGGGGCACAGATACGCAGTATTTT.

The chain has TRBV9 and TRBJ2-1; 7 bases fit TRBD2. The germline gives CDR1 SGDLS, CDR2 YYNGEE. Trimming removed 3 bases from V and 2 bases from J; junction bases left unmatched: 8. The CDR3 totals 16 residues. CDR3 in DNA: TGTGCCAGCAGCGCCTCCGGGCGGGGGACCTACAATGAGCAGTTCTTC. Encoded protein: CASSASGRGTYNEQFF.

This clone was seen a few times. V usage is TRBV27 and J usage is TRBJ1-5, with TRBD1 identical over 8 bases. CDR1 is MNHEY and CDR2 is SMNVEV in the germline V gene (reference sequence). The CDR3 runs 15 residues. J lost 5 bases, V lost 5 bases, and 8 bases had no gene match. The CDR3 sequence: CASSKSYRGDQPQHF. CDR3 sequence (DNA): TGTGCCAGCAGTAAAAGTTACAGGGGGGATCAGCCCCAGCATTTT.

The chain employs TRBV9 and TRBJ2-3, with 9 bases identical to TRBD1. Germline V gene lookup returns CDR1 SGDLS and CDR2 YYNGEE. CDR3 length: 16 residues. J gave up 1 base and V 3 bases, and 6 bases lay outside the gene matches. The CDR3 spells CASSGTGTGRTDTQYF. Here the CDR3 DNA reads TGTGCCAGCAGCGGAACCGGGACAGGGCGCACAGATACGCAGTATTTT.

The rearrangement links TRBV7-9 to TRBJ1-4; D gene uncertain. The germline V gene encodes CDR1 SEHNR and CDR2 FQNEAQ (reference sequence). The CDR3 is 15 amino acids. Trimming took 1 base from V and 5 from J, leaving 11 bases between them. CDR3 residues: CASSLGPVSNEKLFF. In DNA, the CDR3 is TGTGCCAGCAGCTTAGGTCCGGTGTCGAATGAAAAACTGTTTTTT.

The chain links TRBV4-3 to TRBJ2-1, with a possible D match to TRBD2 (5 bases). V lost 0 bases and J lost 3, with 9 bases in between. Germline lookup yields CDR1 LGHNA and CDR2 YSLEER. The CDR3 runs to 15 residues. The CDR3 DNA reads as TGCGCCAGCAGCCAAGACGGGGTACGCTACAATGAGCAGTTCTTC. This sequence encodes CASSQDGVRYNEQFF.

This sequence joins TRBV4-2 and TRBJ1-6; tentatively, D is TRBD1 (6 bases). CDR3 size: 16 residues. Germline assignment: CDR1 LGHNA and CDR2 YNFKEQ. V lost 0 bases and J 7 bases, leaving 13 bases between the germline ends. CDR3 amino acids: CASSQEWAGVNSPLHF. The CDR3 DNA follows: TGTGCCAGCAGCCAAGAATGGGCAGGGGTCAATTCACCCCTCCACTTT.

The V and J genes are TRBV6-5 and TRBJ1-2, with 9 bases aligning to TRBD1. This CDR3 contains 14 residues. V trimming: 5 bases; J trimming: 4 bases; junction bases outside the gene matches: 5. Germline V gene data show CDR1 as MNHEY and CDR2 as SVGAGI. CDR3 in amino acids: CASSQGQGAYGYTF. Here the CDR3 DNA reads TGTGCCAGCAGTCAGGGACAGGGTGCCTATGGCTACACCTTC.

V gene TRBV5-4 combines with J gene TRBJ2-5; a possible D gene is TRBD1 (5 bases). This CDR3 spans 14 amino acids. The V and J ends lost 4 bases and 2 bases respectively, with 12 bases between them. CDR1 is SGHNT and CDR2 is YYREEE in the germline V gene (reference sequence). The CDR3 loop reads CASSLTVSQETQYF. CDR3 bases: TGTGCCAGCAGCCTGACAGTCTCTCAAGAGACCCAGTACTTC.

J is TRBJ2-5 and V is TRBV7-9, with 8 positions matching TRBD1. With the DNA end fitting TRBJ2-7 better, the J assignment may be wrong. CDR3 length: 15 residues. Germline CDR1 SEHNR, CDR2 FQNEAQ (reference sequence). CDR3: CASSPWTGTAYEQYF. CDR3 in DNA: TGTGCCAGCAGCCCCTGGACAGGGACGGCCTACGAGCAGTACTTC.

The chain employs TRBV7-8 and TRBJ2-1, with 8 bases fitting TRBD2. This CDR3 has 15 residues. J was trimmed by 10 bases and V by 4 bases; bases with no gene match: 12. Germline CDR1 and CDR2: SGHVS and FQNEAQ. CDR3 in DNA: TGTGCCAGCAGCTATCGGGGGGGCGCGGGTAGGGAGCAGTTCTTC. It specifies CASSYRGGAGREQFF.

The genes are TRBV28 and TRBJ1-5; 9 bases are shared with TRBD1. This CDR3 region has 14 residues. Per germline, CDR1 MDHEN and CDR2 SYDVKM. With 10 bases clipped from V and 6 bases from J, the junction kept 10 bases outside the gene matches. The CDR3 spells CATLNRGRGQPQHF. The CDR3 DNA follows: TGTGCCACCCTGAACAGGGGGCGAGGTCAGCCCCAGCATTTT.

The rearrangement links TRBV5-6 to TRBJ2-7; 8 bases agree with TRBD2. The trim removed 4 bases at V and 2 bases at J, leaving 11 bases unmatched. This CDR3 comprises 16 residues. Germline CDR1 and CDR2: SGHDT and YYEEEE. The CDR3, as DNA: TGTGCCAGCAGCAAGTCCCCGGGACTAGAAACCTACGAGCAGTACTTC. This gives the protein CASSKSPGLETYEQYF.

The chain employs TRBV9 and TRBJ2-7; D unclear. This CDR3 has 13 residues. Trimming took 0 bases from V and 6 from J, leaving 10 bases between them. The germline CDR1 and CDR2 sequences are SGDLS and YYNGEE. CDR3: CASSVGLRSEQYF. CDR3 nucleotide sequence: TGTGCCAGCAGCGTAGGCCTACGGAGCGAGCAGTACTTC.